This is a list of T cell receptor beta chains from one sample in a study of cytomegalovirus exposure and HLA in healthy donors. Generated by immunoSEQ multiplex PCR, the TCRdb table keeps only in-frame clones and is missing some. Found here are roughly 96,000 clones, 65% to 75% of them singletons; the top ten hold roughly 15%. The specimen sequenced was PBMCs. The receptors here all came from a woman in her 70s in good health and CMV-seropositive. The CDR3 runs from the conserved cysteine through the conserved F or W. The order of the fields is V gene, CDR3 protein.

>TRBV2
CASSGQERETQYF
>TRBV5-4
CASRTRDSPYGYTF
>TRBV6-5
CASSYSVGPSYEQYF
>TRBV5-4
CASSRKQGAIHEQYF
>TRBV5-1
CASSLDRGNEKLFF
>TRBV5-1
CASRRTSGGRNEQFF
>TRBV9
CASSEAPRSEAFF
>TRBV6-1
CASSEGGVYGYTF
>TRBV10-3
CAISESVGLTDTQYF
>TRBV6-5
CASSYSSSSDTQYF